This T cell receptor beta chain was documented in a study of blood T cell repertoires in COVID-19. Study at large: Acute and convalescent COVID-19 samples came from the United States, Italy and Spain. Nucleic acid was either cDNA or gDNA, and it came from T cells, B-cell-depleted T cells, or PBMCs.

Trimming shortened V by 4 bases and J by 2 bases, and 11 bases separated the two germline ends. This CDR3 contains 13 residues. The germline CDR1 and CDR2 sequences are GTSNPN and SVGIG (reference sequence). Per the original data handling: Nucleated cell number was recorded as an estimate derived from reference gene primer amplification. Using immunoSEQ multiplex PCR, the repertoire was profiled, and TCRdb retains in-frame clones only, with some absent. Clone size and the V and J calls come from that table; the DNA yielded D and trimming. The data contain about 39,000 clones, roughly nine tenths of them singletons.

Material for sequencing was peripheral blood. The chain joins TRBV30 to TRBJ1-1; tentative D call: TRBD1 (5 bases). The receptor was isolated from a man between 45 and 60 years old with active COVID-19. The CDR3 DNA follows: TGTGCCTGGACGGAGGGGATCAACACTGAAGCTTTCTTT. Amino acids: CAWTEGINTEAFF.